Described below is a single T cell receptor (beta chain) sequence and its context. As yet, its antigen is unknown. Specified time point: cycle 4 day 1 (C4D1), after less than 7 weeks of nivolumab. Every patient experienced relapse after autologous stem cell transplantation, and brentuximab vedotin exposure varied. Germline V gene data show CDR1 as MNHNY and CDR2 as SVGAGI (reference sequence). V lost 6 bases and J 12 bases, leaving 15 bases between the germline ends. The CDR3 totals 12 residues. The sample originates from a study of PD-1 blockade in classical Hodgkin lymphoma. Overall study findings and caveats: After ASCT, patients who started nivolumab under 1 year later were excluded. Prior therapy or disease activity may underlie the repertoire differences, whose causes remain undefined. At baseline, newly diagnosed patients reportedly showed less TCR diversity than healthy donors. Complete responders possessed baseline diversity comparable to newly diagnosed patients.

Generated by immunoSEQ multiplex PCR, the TCRdb table keeps only in-frame clones and is missing some. The repertoire includes roughly 100,000 clones, about 77% of them detected once, and about a tenth sits in the top ten. This TCR was recovered from a human donor with classical Hodgkin lymphoma. The chain recombines TRBV6-6 with TRBJ2-1; D is uncertain. Sequences were derived from peripheral blood mononuclear cells (PBMCs), sampled before the fourth cycle of nivolumab. The CDR3 protein is CASSYRLTPQFF. CDR3 nucleotides: TGTGCCAGCAGCTATCGGTTGACCCCGCAGTTCTTC.